This T cell receptor beta chain was profiled in a study of blood T cell repertoires in COVID-19. V lost 4 bases to trimming and J lost 3 bases, with 12 bases between them. The germline CDR1 and CDR2 sequences are SGHTA and FQGNSA. This CDR3 region has 14 residues. Some clones are missing from TCRdb's copy, which holds only in-frame ones; the method was immunoSEQ multiplex PCR. The sample carries around 240,000 clones, more than 65% recorded once. The sequencing input was peripheral blood. This chain connects TRBV7-2 to TRBJ1-2; D is possibly TRBD1 (5 bases). This clonotype originated in a woman in her thirties or forties who had recovered from COVID-19. CDR3 coding DNA: TGTGCCAGCAGCTCGCTAACAGGAGACTATGGCTACACCTTC. Its protein product is CASSSLTGDYGYTF.